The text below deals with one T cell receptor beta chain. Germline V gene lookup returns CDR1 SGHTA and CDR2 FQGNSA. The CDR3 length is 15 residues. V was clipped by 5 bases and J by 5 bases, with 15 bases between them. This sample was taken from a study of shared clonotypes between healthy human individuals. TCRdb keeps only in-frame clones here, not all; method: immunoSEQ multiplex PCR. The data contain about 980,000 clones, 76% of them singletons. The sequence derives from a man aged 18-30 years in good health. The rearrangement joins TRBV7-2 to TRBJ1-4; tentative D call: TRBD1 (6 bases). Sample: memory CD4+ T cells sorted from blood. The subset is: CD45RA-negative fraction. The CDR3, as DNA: TGTGCCAGCAGCACCCCTAGGGGGGGCAATGAAAAACTGTTTTTT. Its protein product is CASSTPRGGNEKLFF.